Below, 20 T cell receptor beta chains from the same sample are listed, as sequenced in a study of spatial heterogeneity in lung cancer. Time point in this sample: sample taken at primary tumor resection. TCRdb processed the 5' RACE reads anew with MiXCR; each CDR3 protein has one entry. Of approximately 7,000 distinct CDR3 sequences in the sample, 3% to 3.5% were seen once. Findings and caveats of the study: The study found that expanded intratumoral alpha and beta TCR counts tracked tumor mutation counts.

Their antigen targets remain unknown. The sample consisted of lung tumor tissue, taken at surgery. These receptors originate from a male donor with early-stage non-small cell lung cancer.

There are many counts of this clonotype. The CDR3 sequence: CASSESTSTDTQYF. DNA of the CDR3: TGCGCCAGCAGTGAGTCGACTAGCACAGATACGCAGTATTTT. The V gene is TRBV10-1, the J gene TRBJ2-3; D is unclear. Between the trimmed V and J ends, which lost 0 bases and 0 bases, there was a span of 4 bases. CDR3 length equals 14 residues. CDR1 and CDR2 (germline): WNHNN, SYGVQD (reference sequence).

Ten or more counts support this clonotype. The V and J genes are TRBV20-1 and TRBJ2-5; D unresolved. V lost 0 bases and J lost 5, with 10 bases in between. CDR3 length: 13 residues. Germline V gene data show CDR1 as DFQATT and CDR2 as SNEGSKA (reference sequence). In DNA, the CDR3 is TGCAGTGCTAGAGAATTCACCAGGGAGACCCAGTACTTC. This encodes CSAREFTRETQYF.

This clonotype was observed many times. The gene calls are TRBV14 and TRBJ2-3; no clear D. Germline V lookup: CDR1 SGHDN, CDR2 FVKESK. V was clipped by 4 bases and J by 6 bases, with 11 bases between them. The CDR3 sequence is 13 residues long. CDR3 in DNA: TGTGCCAGCAGCCCGCGACGTGGGGATACGCAGTATTTT. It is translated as CASSPRRGDTQYF.

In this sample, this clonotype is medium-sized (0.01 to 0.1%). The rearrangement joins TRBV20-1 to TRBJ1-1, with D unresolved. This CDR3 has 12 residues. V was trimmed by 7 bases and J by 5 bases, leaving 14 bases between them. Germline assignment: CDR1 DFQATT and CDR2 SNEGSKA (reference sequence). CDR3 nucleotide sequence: TGCAGTGGTCAACAAGGGTGGACTGAAGCTTTCTTT. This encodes CSGQQGWTEAFF.

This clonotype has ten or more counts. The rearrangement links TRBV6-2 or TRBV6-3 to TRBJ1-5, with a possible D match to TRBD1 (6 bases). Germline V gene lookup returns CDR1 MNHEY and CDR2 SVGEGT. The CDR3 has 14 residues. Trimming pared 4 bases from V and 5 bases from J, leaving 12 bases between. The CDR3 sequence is CASSLQGKDQPQHF. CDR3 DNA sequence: TGTGCCAGCAGTTTACAGGGAAAGGATCAGCCCCAGCATTTT.

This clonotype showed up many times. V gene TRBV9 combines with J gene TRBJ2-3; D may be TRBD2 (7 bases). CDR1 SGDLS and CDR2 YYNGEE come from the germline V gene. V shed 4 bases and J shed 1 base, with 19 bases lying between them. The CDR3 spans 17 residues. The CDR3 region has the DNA TGTGCCAGCAGCCCCCTTAAGGGGGGGCCGCGCACAGATACGCAGTATTTT. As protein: CASSPLKGGPRTDTQYF.

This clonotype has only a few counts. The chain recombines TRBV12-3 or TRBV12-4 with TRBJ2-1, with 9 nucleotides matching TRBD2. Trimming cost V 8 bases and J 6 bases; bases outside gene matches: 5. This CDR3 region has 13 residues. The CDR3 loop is CASSFSGSNEQFF. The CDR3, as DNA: TGTGCCAGCTCCTTTAGCGGGAGCAATGAGCAGTTCTTC.

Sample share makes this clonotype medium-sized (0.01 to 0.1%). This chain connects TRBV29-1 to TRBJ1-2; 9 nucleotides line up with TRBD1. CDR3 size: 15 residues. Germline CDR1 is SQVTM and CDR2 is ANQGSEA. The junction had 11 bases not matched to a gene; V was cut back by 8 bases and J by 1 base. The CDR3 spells CSPGGTGWDNYGYTF. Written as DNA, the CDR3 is TGCAGCCCAGGTGGGACAGGGTGGGATAACTATGGCTACACCTTC.

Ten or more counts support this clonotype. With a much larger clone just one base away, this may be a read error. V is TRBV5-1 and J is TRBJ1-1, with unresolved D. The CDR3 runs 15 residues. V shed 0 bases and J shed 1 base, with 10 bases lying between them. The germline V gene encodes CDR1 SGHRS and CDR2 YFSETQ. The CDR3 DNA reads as TGCGCCAGCAGCTTGGAGGCTCGCGGGAACACTGAAGCTTTCTTT. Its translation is CASSLEARGNTEAFF. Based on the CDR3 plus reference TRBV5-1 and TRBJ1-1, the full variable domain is KAGVTQTPRYLIKTRGQQVTLSCSPISGHRSVSWYQQTPGQGLQFLFEYFSETQRNKGNFPGRFSGRQFSNSRSEMNVSTLELGDSALYLCASSLEARGNTEAFFGQGTRLTVV.

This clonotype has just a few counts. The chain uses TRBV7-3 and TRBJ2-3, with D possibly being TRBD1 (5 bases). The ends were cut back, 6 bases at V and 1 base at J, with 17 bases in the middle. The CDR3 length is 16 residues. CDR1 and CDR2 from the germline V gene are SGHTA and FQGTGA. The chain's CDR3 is CASSQPEGACTDTQYF. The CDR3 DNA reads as TGTGCCAGCAGTCAACCCGAAGGGGCTTGCACAGATACGCAGTATTTT.

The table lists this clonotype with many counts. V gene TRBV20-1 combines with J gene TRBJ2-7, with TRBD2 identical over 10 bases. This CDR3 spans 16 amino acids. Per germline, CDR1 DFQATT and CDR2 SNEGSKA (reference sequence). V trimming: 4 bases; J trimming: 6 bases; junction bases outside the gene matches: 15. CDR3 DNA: TGCAGTGCTAACGATAATTCCAGGACTAGCGGATCCGAGCAGTACTTC. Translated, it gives CSANDNSRTSGSEQYF.

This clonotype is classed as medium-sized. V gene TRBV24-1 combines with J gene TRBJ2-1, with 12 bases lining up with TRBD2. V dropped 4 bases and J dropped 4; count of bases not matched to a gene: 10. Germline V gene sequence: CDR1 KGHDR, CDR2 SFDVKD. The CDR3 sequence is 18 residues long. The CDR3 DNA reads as TGTGCCACCAGTGACTTAACGACTAGCGGGAGACATTACAATGAGCAGTTCTTC. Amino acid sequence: CATSDLTTSGRHYNEQFF.

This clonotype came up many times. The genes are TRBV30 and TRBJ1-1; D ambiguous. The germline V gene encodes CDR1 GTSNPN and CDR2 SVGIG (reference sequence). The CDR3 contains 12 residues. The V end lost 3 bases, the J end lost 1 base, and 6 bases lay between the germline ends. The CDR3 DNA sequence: TGTGCCTGGAGGCACGCGAACACTGAAGCTTTCTTT. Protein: CAWRHANTEAFF.

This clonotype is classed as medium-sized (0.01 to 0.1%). CDR3 nucleotide sequence: TGTGCCAGCAGCCCGACAGCGACTAGCGAAAAAGTCCCTACAGATACGCAGTATTTT. It specifies CASSPTATSEKVPTDTQYF. The rearrangement joins TRBV7-9 to TRBJ2-3, with 8 bases lining up with TRBD2. Germline values: CDR1 SEHNR, CDR2 FQNEAQ (reference sequence). The CDR3 spans 19 residues. The V segment lost 5 bases and the J segment 3 bases; nucleotides outside the gene matches: 19.

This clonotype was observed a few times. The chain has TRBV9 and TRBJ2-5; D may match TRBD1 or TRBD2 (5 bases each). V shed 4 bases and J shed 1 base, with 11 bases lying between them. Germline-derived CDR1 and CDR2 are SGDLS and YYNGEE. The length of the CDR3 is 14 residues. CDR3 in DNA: TGTGCCAGCAGCTTACGGGACGGCCAAGAGACCCAGTACTTC. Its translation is CASSLRDGQETQYF. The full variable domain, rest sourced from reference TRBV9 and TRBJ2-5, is DSGVTQTPKHLITATGQRVTLRCSPRSGDLSVYWYQQSLDQGLQFLIQYYNGEERAKGNILERFSAQQFPDLHSELNLSSLELGDSALYFCASSLRDGQETQYFGPGTRLLVL.

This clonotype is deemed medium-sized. CDR3 DNA sequence: TGTGCCAGCAGCTTAGCGCCCCGGGACAGGGGGCTGGAAGAAAAACTGTTTTTT. It specifies CASSLAPRDRGLEEKLFF. The chain employs TRBV7-8 and TRBJ1-4; 12 nucleotides align to TRBD1. Trimming removed 0 bases from V and 8 bases from J; junction bases left unmatched: 10. Germline V CDR1 and CDR2: SGHVS, FQNEAQ. The CDR3 length is 18 residues.

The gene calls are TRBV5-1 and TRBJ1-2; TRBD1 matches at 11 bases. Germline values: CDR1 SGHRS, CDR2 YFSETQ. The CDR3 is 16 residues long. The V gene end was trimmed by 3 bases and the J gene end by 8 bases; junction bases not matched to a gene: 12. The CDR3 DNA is TGCGCCAGCAGCTCTACTCCCGGGACAGGGGGAGGAGGCTACACCTTC. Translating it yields CASSSTPGTGGGGYTF.

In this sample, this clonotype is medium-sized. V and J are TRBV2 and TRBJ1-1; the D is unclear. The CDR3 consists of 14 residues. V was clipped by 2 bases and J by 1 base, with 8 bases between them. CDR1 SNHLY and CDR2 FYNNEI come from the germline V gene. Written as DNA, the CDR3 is TGTGCCAGCAGTGAAAACAGTAGGAACACTGAAGCTTTCTTT. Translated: CASSENSRNTEAFF.

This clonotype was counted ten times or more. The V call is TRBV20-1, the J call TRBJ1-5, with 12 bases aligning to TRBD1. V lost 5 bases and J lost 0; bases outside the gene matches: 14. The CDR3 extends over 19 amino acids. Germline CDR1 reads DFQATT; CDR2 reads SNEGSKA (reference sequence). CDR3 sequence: CSAGLPGTGGSYSNQPQHF. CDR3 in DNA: TGCAGTGCTGGCCTTCCGGGGACAGGGGGCTCTTATAGCAATCAGCCCCAGCATTTT.

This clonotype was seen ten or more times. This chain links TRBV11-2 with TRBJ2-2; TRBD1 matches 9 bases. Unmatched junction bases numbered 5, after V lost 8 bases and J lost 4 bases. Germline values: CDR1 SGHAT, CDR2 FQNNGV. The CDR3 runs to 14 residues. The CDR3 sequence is CASGTGSFTGELFF. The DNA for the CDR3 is TGTGCCAGCGGGACAGGGAGTTTCACCGGGGAGCTGTTTTTT.